This TCR beta chain originates from a study of control samples from healthy donors and cancer patients. The data were produced by immunoSEQ multiplex PCR, yet TCRdb's version contains in-frame clones alone and is incomplete. Among some 200,000 clones, 90% to 95% were seen once, and the ten largest hold 1.5%. Germline assignment: CDR1 SGHNT and CDR2 YYREEE (reference sequence). V lost 0 bases and J 1 base, leaving 10 bases between the germline ends. This CDR3 has 16 residues. The sequenced material came from blood. This chain connects TRBV5-4 to TRBJ1-4; possibly TRBD1 for D (5 bases). This TCR was sampled from a middle-aged man in good health. CDR3 loop: CASSLGRGGTNEKLFF. CDR3 sequence (DNA): TGTGCCAGCAGCTTGGGGAGGGGTGGAACTAATGAAAAACTGTTTTTT. The full variable domain, with the rest looked up from reference TRBV5-4 and TRBJ1-4, is ETGVTQSPTHLIKTRGQQVTLRCSSQSGHNTVSWYQQALGQGPQFIFQYYREEENGRGNFPPRFSGLQFPNYSSELNVNALELDDSALYLCASSLGRGGTNEKLFFGSGTQLSVL.